The sequence of this T cell receptor (beta chain) was determined in a study of cytotoxic CD8 clonotypes in ibrutinib-treated CLL. Study in general: For this cohort, patients were 10 to 11 relapsed/refractory and over 14 treatment-naive, while 17 were IGHV unmutated. Timing of response sample collection was a median roughly twelve months after treatment start, with a range of 6 to 36.

Study outcomes and limitations: Age-matched healthy donor levels were exceeded by baseline clonality, which tracked circulating CD8+ T-cell counts.

Profiling relied on immunoSEQ multiplex PCR, and the TCRdb table lists in-frame clones only, not all of them. Of about 130,000 clones in the sample, around 76% were seen once. A remark on this clone: Antigen specificity is unknown.

Germline trimming cut 2 bases from V and 5 bases from J; bases unmatched to any gene: 6. Germline CDR1 and CDR2: SGHTA and FQGNSA. The CDR3 is 15 amino acids. The sequence derives from a human donor with chronic lymphocytic leukemia. Sample: PBMCs, taken after 24 months of ibrutinib treatment. The rearrangement links TRBV7-2 to TRBJ2-1, with 7 bases aligning to TRBD2. In nucleotides, the CDR3 is TGTGCCAGCAGCTTAATCTTCGGGGGGAACAATGAGCAGTTCTTC. It yields the protein CASSLIFGGNNEQFF.